The 2 T cell receptor beta chains below all came from one sample that was sequenced in a study of shared clonotypes between healthy human individuals. Sequencing was performed with immunoSEQ multiplex PCR; in TCRdb, only in-frame clones are kept and a portion is missing. This table holds fewer than 650,000 clones, around 78% found once. The sequenced sample was PBMCs. All receptors derive from a woman in her 40s in good health. Some clones in this sample may be carry-over from other donors' samples.

This clone was counted a single time. The V and J genes are TRBV4-3 and TRBJ1-2; D call uncertain. Germline CDR1 and CDR2: LGHNA and YSLEER. This CDR3 spans 15 amino acids. Deletions cut 0 bases from V and 4 bases from J, with 12 bases between. CDR3 in amino acids: CASSQDISSFYGYTF. The CDR3, as DNA: TGCGCCAGCAGCCAAGATATATCGTCCTTCTATGGCTACACCTTC.

The chain joins TRBV5-4 to TRBJ2-3; 8 bases fit TRBD2. Germline V gene data show CDR1 as SGHNT and CDR2 as YYREEE (reference sequence). The CDR3 length is 16 residues. The ends lost 0 bases at V and 3 bases at J; junction bases unmatched: 6. The CDR3 DNA reads TGTGCCAGCAGCTTGGGAGCGGGAGTGGTTACAGATACGCAGTATTTT. Translating gives CASSLGAGVVTDTQYF. The variable domain in full, completed from reference TRBV5-4 and TRBJ2-3, reads ETGVTQSPTHLIKTRGQQVTLRCSSQSGHNTVSWYQQALGQGPQFIFQYYREEENGRGNFPPRFSGLQFPNYSSELNVNALELDDSALYLCASSLGAGVVTDTQYFGPGTRLTVL.